This T cell receptor (beta chain) was observed in a study of cytomegalovirus exposure and HLA in healthy donors. Study in general: About 200 million T cells yielded 110 million or so unique TCR beta sequences in earlier analysis. Study observations and caveats: Some V segments, including TRBV6-2 and TRBV6-3, were excluded as indistinguishable.

As concerns this clone: Its target is not known.

The primer mix had 60 Vbeta and 13 Jbeta primers. In the authors' workflow: A later analysis counted around 80 million unique TCR beta chains, about 10 million shared. Sequencing was performed with immunoSEQ multiplex PCR; in TCRdb, only in-frame clones are kept and a portion is missing. That table supplies the V and J calls and clone size; D and trimming were determined from the DNA. The sample records some 250,000 clones, about 80% being singletons. Germline CDR1 and CDR2: SGHTA and FQGNSA. Trimming removed 3 bases from V and 0 bases from J; junction bases left unmatched: 8. The CDR3 runs to 17 residues.

Sequencing input: PBMCs. The V and J genes are TRBV7-2 and TRBJ2-7; 10 nucleotides match TRBD2. This receptor was identified in a woman aged 35 to 49 in good health and CMV-seropositive. As DNA, the CDR3 is TGTGCCAGCAGCTTTGGGCTACTAGCGGGGCACTCCTACGAGCAGTACTTC. It translates to CASSFGLLAGHSYEQYF.